These 24 T cell receptor beta chains were all obtained from the same sample, sequenced in a study of T-cell reconstitution after alpha-beta-depleted transplantation in children (TCRdb year 2016). The library was made by PCR. The listed sequencing device is Illumina HiSeq 2500. To normalize quantification of the TCRbeta repertoire, the TCR libraries were built with molecular barcoding that relied on unique molecular identifiers. Through fastp at Q25 and MiXCR, TCRdb rebuilt clones from the public reads, retaining in-frame beta chains. Rows are unified per CDR3 protein, each entry keeping the most common DNA and genes. This sample has some 240,000 distinct CDR3 sequences in its table, and roughly a tenth of those were observed once. Of the sample, about 4.9% falls within the top ten clones. This material consisted of PBMCs from the stem cell graft donor, taken from the stem cell graft. Every receptor here comes from a human donor who donated a stem cell graft to a child with SCID.

In regard to this clonotype: An end of the junction differs from the germline gene, which may be a read error. This rearrangement joins TRBV30 to TRBJ2-3, with D unclear. Germline V lookup: CDR1 GTSNPN, CDR2 SVGIG (reference sequence). The CDR3 sequence is 12 residues long. The CDR3 loop is CAWSPSTDPQYF. The CDR3 DNA follows: TGTGCCTGGAGTCCATCAACAGATCCGCAGTATTTT.

This clonotype was counted at least ten times. The chain couples TRBV12-3 or TRBV12-4 to TRBJ1-1; D not resolved. V shed 6 bases and J shed 6 bases, with 20 bases lying between them. This CDR3 spans 15 amino acids. The CDR3 region has the DNA TGTGCCAGCAGACGAACCGGGAGTAAGGAGGCTGAAGCTTTCTTT. Protein product: CASRRTGSKEAEAFF.

As concerns this clonotype: This may stem from a read error, because a much larger clone lies one nucleotide away. The V and J genes are TRBV24-1 and TRBJ2-5; unclear D gene. The V end lost 0 bases, the J end lost 5 bases, and 12 bases lay between the germline ends. The CDR3 consists of 15 residues. Per the germline V gene, CDR1 is KGHDR and CDR2 is SFDVKD. The CDR3 loop is CATSDLRGKHETQYF. The CDR3, as DNA: TGTGCCACCAGTGATTTGCGAGGAAAACATGAGACCCAGTACTTC.

This clonotype came up many times. The rearrangement links TRBV20-1 to TRBJ1-3; D remains ambiguous. CDR1 is DFQATT and CDR2 is SNEGSKA in the germline V gene (reference sequence). This CDR3 spans 14 amino acids. V was shortened by 5 bases and J by 1 base, with 12 bases between the two germline ends. This CDR3 reads CSADNGESGNTIYF. CDR3 coding DNA: TGCAGTGCTGATAACGGAGAATCTGGAAACACCATATATTTT.

This clonotype was counted at least ten times. V and J are TRBV5-1 and TRBJ2-1; D not resolved. Trimming cost V 4 bases and J 8 bases, with 19 bases left between them. CDR1 is SGHRS, CDR2 YFSETQ, per germline. The CDR3 sequence is 15 residues long. The CDR3 is CASSHGDGPTDEQFF. CDR3 nucleotides: TGCGCCAGCAGCCACGGTGATGGACCCACTGATGAGCAGTTCTTC.

This clonotype has a count of ten or more. The genes are TRBV20-1 and TRBJ1-2, with D uncertain. V shed 3 bases and J shed 10 bases, with 9 bases lying between them. The CDR3 spans 10 residues. The germline V gene has CDR1 DFQATT and CDR2 SNEGSKA (reference sequence). CDR3 sequence: CSARGDYYTF. DNA of the CDR3: TGCAGTGCTAGGGGAGACTACTACACCTTC.

Many counts were recorded for this clonotype. This chain joins TRBV7-8 and TRBJ2-3, with D tentatively TRBD1 or TRBD2 (5 bases each). CDR3 size: 16 residues. CDR1 and CDR2 from the germline V gene are SGHVS and FQNEAQ. V was shortened by 0 bases and J by 4 bases, with 14 bases between the two germline ends. CDR3 bases: TGTGCCAGCAGCTTAGCGGGGACGCCTTTTCCAGATACGCAGTATTTT. It is translated as CASSLAGTPFPDTQYF.

In regard to this clonotype: This may arise from a read error, as a much more abundant clone is one base away. The J gene is TRBJ2-6, the V gene TRBV5-6; 7 nucleotides line up with TRBD1. CDR1 and CDR2 from the germline V gene are SGHDT and YYEEEE. The length of the CDR3 is 18 residues. The CDR3 loop reads CASSLLQGPSSRANVLTF. CDR3 in DNA: TGTGCCAGCAGCTTACTACAGGGGCCTAGCTCTAGGGCCAACGTCCTGACTTTC.

The gene calls are TRBV20-1 and TRBJ2-3, with 9 bases fitting TRBD2. With V trimmed by 4 bases and J by 0 bases, 8 bases remained unmatched. The CDR3 spans 16 residues. The germline CDR1 and CDR2 sequences are DFQATT and SNEGSKA (reference sequence). CDR3 DNA sequence: TGCAGTGCTACAGCGGGGGGCCCCGATAGCACAGATACGCAGTATTTT. Translation gives CSATAGGPDSTDTQYF.

This clonotype was counted at least ten times. V usage is TRBV3-1 and J usage is TRBJ2-7, with 11 bases fitting TRBD1. With V trimmed by 3 bases and J by 4 bases, 17 bases remained unmatched. Germline V CDR1 and CDR2: LGHDT, YNNKEL (reference sequence). The CDR3 runs 19 residues. The CDR3, as DNA: TGTGCCAGCAGCCAGGGGGACAGGGGGTGGAAGAATCTCCTTTACGAGCAGTACTTC. Translation gives CASSQGDRGWKNLLYEQYF.

This chain joins TRBV6-4 and TRBJ1-6, with D tentatively TRBD1 (5 bases). Trimming cost V 6 bases and J 5 bases, with 14 bases left between them. Germline CDR1 MRHNA, CDR2 SNTAGT. The CDR3 sequence is 15 residues long. The CDR3 nucleotides are TGTGCCAGCAGCGCCCTCCGGGGCGATAATTCACCCCTCCACTTT. Translated: CASSALRGDNSPLHF.

The chain links TRBV7-7 to TRBJ2-5; the match to TRBD2 covers 10 bases. Germline trimming cut 4 bases from V and 2 bases from J; bases unmatched to any gene: 4. The CDR3 covers 15 residues. The germline gives CDR1 SSHAT, CDR2 FNYEAQ (reference sequence). Here the CDR3 reads CASSSSSGGQETQYF. CDR3 bases: TGTGCCAGCAGCTCTTCTAGCGGGGGACAAGAGACCCAGTACTTC.

The chain uses TRBV15 and TRBJ1-3; possibly TRBD1 for D (5 bases). This CDR3 is built from 13 residues. The V end was cut by 8 bases, the J end by 4 bases, with 12 bases between. Germline V gives CDR1 LNHNV, CDR2 YYDKDF (reference sequence). CDR3 protein: CATRQFSGNTIYF. The CDR3 DNA is TGTGCCACCCGACAGTTCTCGGGAAACACCATATATTTT.

This clonotype was observed many times. The rearrangement links TRBV3-1 to TRBJ1-1; D remains unclear. V dropped 4 bases and J dropped 3 bases, with 9 bases sitting between them. The CDR3 has 13 amino acids. Germline V gives CDR1 LGHDT, CDR2 YNNKEL (reference sequence). CDR3 in amino acids: CASSPRVDTEAFF. CDR3 sequence (DNA): TGTGCCAGCAGCCCCCGGGTTGACACTGAAGCTTTCTTT.

This clonotype has at least ten counts. The rearrangement joins TRBV4-1 to TRBJ2-1, with 10 bases matching TRBD2. The CDR3 is 15 amino acids. Germline V gene lookup returns CDR1 MGHRA and CDR2 YSYEKL. V gave up 0 bases and J gave up 10 bases; unmatched junction bases: 6. The CDR3 here is CASSQDTSGVGEQFF. The CDR3 DNA reads TGCGCCAGCAGCCAAGATACTAGCGGGGTTGGGGAGCAGTTCTTC.

This clonotype was recorded many times. The V gene is TRBV6-5, the J gene TRBJ2-1; TRBD1 agrees at 8 bases. Losses at the gene ends were 2 bases for V and 3 bases for J; bases not matched to a gene: 3. Germline lookup yields CDR1 MNHEY and CDR2 SVGAGI. The length of the CDR3 is 15 residues. The CDR3 reads CASSYQGAVYNEQFF. In DNA form, the CDR3 reads TGTGCCAGCAGTTACCAGGGGGCTGTCTACAATGAGCAGTTCTTC.

This clonotype has ten or more counts. J is TRBJ1-1 and V is TRBV5-1, with a tentative D call TRBD1 (5 bases). The CDR3 is 15 amino acids. V lost 0 bases and J 6 bases, leaving 15 bases between the germline ends. CDR1 is SGHRS and CDR2 is YFSETQ in the germline V gene. For the CDR3, the DNA is TGCGCCAGCAGCTTGGGGGGCGGGGAGGGAGCTGAAGCTTTCTTT. This encodes CASSLGGGEGAEAFF.

This clonotype was recorded many times. V is TRBV2 and J is TRBJ1-2, with a possible D match to TRBD1 (5 bases). Germline V CDR1 and CDR2: SNHLY, FYNNEI. The CDR3 sequence is 13 residues long. The V end was cut by 0 bases, the J end by 7 bases, with 9 bases between. The CDR3 DNA sequence: TGTGCCAGCAGTGAAGCAAGGAGGGGTGGCTACACCTTC. It yields the protein CASSEARRGGYTF.

This sequence joins TRBV19 and TRBJ1-5; D is undetermined. The length of the CDR3 is 15 residues. CDR1 and CDR2 from the germline V gene are LNHDA and SQIVND (reference sequence). Trimming took 3 bases from V and 3 from J, leaving 12 bases between them. CDR3 residues: CASSMSTTFNQPQHF. The DNA for the CDR3 is TGTGCCAGTAGTATGTCCACGACCTTCAATCAGCCCCAGCATTTT.

This clonotype was recorded many times. V usage is TRBV28 and J usage is TRBJ2-1, with TRBD2 matching over 9 bases. CDR3 length equals 16 residues. V shed 4 bases and J 5 bases; nucleotides not matched to a gene: 9. Germline CDR1 MDHEN, CDR2 SYDVKM. CDR3 in amino acids: CASSYISGGRDNEQFF. The DNA of the CDR3 is TGTGCCAGCAGTTATATCAGCGGGGGGAGGGACAATGAGCAGTTCTTC.

The chain links TRBV5-5 to TRBJ1-4; D is unclear. This CDR3 has 15 amino acids. Germline loops: CDR1 SGHKS, CDR2 YYEKEE (reference sequence). V was trimmed by 4 bases and J by 6 bases, leaving 16 bases between them. Here the CDR3 reads CASSLGWGQDEKLFF. The CDR3 DNA reads TGTGCCAGCAGCCTTGGATGGGGTCAAGATGAAAAACTGTTTTTT.

This clonotype was counted at least ten times. The chain recombines TRBV15 with TRBJ2-2; D unclear. Germline loops: CDR1 LNHNV, CDR2 YYDKDF (reference sequence). CDR3 length: 15 residues. Trimming took 1 base from V and 7 from J, leaving 13 bases between them. The chain's CDR3 is CATSRGFKADGELFF. CDR3 DNA sequence: TGTGCCACCAGCAGAGGTTTCAAAGCCGACGGGGAGCTGTTTTTT.

There are many counts of this clonotype. The chain carries TRBV29-1 and TRBJ2-1; unclear D gene. CDR3 length: 10 residues. Germline assignment: CDR1 SQVTM and CDR2 ANQGSEA. The germline V and J ends were trimmed by 4 bases and 14 bases, with 12 bases remaining between them. The CDR3 region is CSVAKWVEFF. The CDR3 DNA is TGCAGCGTTGCGAAGTGGGTTGAGTTCTTC.

This clonotype was recorded at least ten times. This chain connects TRBV4-1 to TRBJ1-6; D remains ambiguous. V was shortened by 1 base and J by 0 bases, with 10 bases between the two germline ends. The CDR3 consists of 17 residues. Germline values: CDR1 MGHRA, CDR2 YSYEKL. The CDR3 protein is CASSQGTAYSYNSPLHF. The CDR3 DNA sequence: TGCGCCAGCAGCCAAGGGACGGCTTACTCCTATAATTCACCCCTCCACTTT.